This TCR beta chain was identified during a study of cytomegalovirus exposure and HLA in healthy donors. Overall study: Among over 350 genotyped donors, about 80% fell in the Caucasian-associated ancestry cluster.

On this clone itself: Its antigen is not identified.

This CDR3 has 16 residues. The junction had 6 bases not matched to a gene; V was cut back by 2 bases and J by 4 bases. Germline V CDR1 and CDR2: SEHNR, FQNEAQ (reference sequence). The study, taken as a whole, reports: Only CMV serostatus was available as immune exposure information. In an earlier analysis, in 587 donors, most V segments appeared productive either ~87% or ~30% of the time. A later analysis found common viral pathogens apparently linked to several of the most significant clusters.

Both 60 Vbeta primers and 13 Jbeta primers went into the PCR. Sequencing was performed with immunoSEQ multiplex PCR; in TCRdb, only in-frame clones are kept and a portion is missing. The sample contains over 95,000 clones, 77% of which appear only once. This clonotype originated in a man aged 35-49 years in good health and CMV-seropositive. The sequenced sample was PBMCs. V and J are TRBV7-9 and TRBJ2-2; 8 bases match TRBD2. The CDR3 region has the DNA TGTGCCAGCAGCTTAACAGCGGGGGATGGCACCGGGGAGCTGTTTTTT. Its protein product is CASSLTAGDGTGELFF.